This entry is about one TCR beta chain. This record comes from a study of low-dose radiotherapy and immunotherapy resistance in tumors. Over 20 PCR cycles, TCRs were amplified from a constant-region primer and V-primer adapter. Each CDR3 protein is one row after TCRdb ran MiXCR on the reads. The sample has tens of thousands of distinct CDR3 sequences, approximately 10% seen once; the top ten hold about 6.2%. The CDR3 spans 16 residues. The J segment lost 3 bases and the V segment lost 8 bases, leaving 13 bases of the junction unmatched. Time point reported: before trial treatment. The chain uses TRBV5-3 and TRBJ2-5; 10 bases fit TRBD1. Being an ORF, TRBV5-3 has a function that is uncertain. The sequence came from a female donor with ovarian cancer. The input for sequencing was PBMCs, taken before treatment. CDR3 residues: CASSPGQGGIKETQYF. CDR3 DNA: TGTGCCAGCAGCCCTGGACAGGGGGGGATCAAAGAGACCCAGTACTTC.